These 18 T cell receptor beta chains originate from one sample sequenced in a study of response to subunit inactivated influenza vaccine. TCRdb reprocessed the RT-PCR reads via MiXCR and lists one record per CDR3 protein. The sample has some 850,000 distinct CDR3 sequences, roughly 18% seen once; the top ten hold 9.5% to 13%. The input for sequencing was PBMCs from blood, taken more than 4 days after vaccination. The receptor source for this set is a man aged 45-65 years who received an inactivated influenza vaccine.

V gene TRBV24-1 combines with J gene TRBJ1-3; D is unresolved. This CDR3 comprises 14 residues. Germline values: CDR1 KGHDR, CDR2 SFDVKD. Trimming took 5 bases from V and 3 from J, leaving 10 bases between them. The CDR3 coding sequence is TGTGCCACCAGTGCAGACTCCCGTGGAAACACCATATATTTT. The encoded protein is CATSADSRGNTIYF.

There are many counts of this clonotype. V and J are TRBV12-3 or TRBV12-4 and TRBJ2-7; 7 bases are a match to TRBD1. This CDR3 region has 14 residues. After removal of 6 bases from V and 3 bases from J, the junction contained 8 bases not matched to a gene. The CDR3 coding sequence is TGTGCCAGCAGCCCCTTAACAGGGGACTACGAGCAGTACTTC. This encodes CASSPLTGDYEQYF.

The chain has TRBV20-1 and TRBJ2-1; 7 nucleotides align to TRBD2. Trimming took 0 bases from V and 7 from J; bases not matched to a gene: 9. CDR1 is DFQATT, CDR2 SNEGSKA, per germline (reference sequence). The CDR3 extends over 15 amino acids. The CDR3 sequence is CSARDLLAVGNEQFF. The CDR3 DNA reads as TGCAGTGCTAGAGACCTTCTAGCGGTGGGAAATGAGCAGTTCTTC.

This clonotype appeared a few times. This chain connects TRBV7-2 to TRBJ2-1; possibly TRBD1 for D (6 bases). The germline V and J ends were trimmed by 7 bases and 10 bases, with 14 bases remaining between them. The CDR3 spans 12 residues. CDR1 and CDR2 (germline): SGHTA, FQGNSA. The CDR3 loop reads CASTLIGTEQFF. Written as DNA, the CDR3 is TGTGCCAGCACACTAATAGGGACAGAGCAGTTCTTC.

A single count supports this clonotype. V gene TRBV5-1 combines with J gene TRBJ2-5, with 9 bases identical to TRBD1. The CDR3 is 16 residues long. Germline CDR1 is SGHRS and CDR2 is YFSETQ. The V and J ends lost 0 bases and 2 bases, in that order; junction bases with no gene match: 5. CDR3 nucleotides: TGCGCCAGCAGCTTGGGGGGACAGGGTGTTCAAGAGACCCAGTACTTC. Amino acids: CASSLGGQGVQETQYF.

The chain couples TRBV4-3 to TRBJ2-3; 7 bases map to TRBD2. The germline V gene encodes CDR1 LGHNA and CDR2 YSLEER. The V and J ends lost 1 base and 5 bases, in that order; junction bases with no gene match: 6. There are 15 residues in the CDR3. The DNA of the CDR3 is TGCGCCAGCAGCCAAGGGTGGACTAGAGGAGATACGCAGTATTTT. Residues: CASSQGWTRGDTQYF.

Only a few counts were recorded for this clonotype. This rearrangement joins TRBV4-1 to TRBJ2-7; the D is unclear. In germline, CDR1 is MGHRA, CDR2 YSYEKL. The CDR3 loop spans 14 amino acids. Trimming removed 1 base at V and 2 bases at J, with 9 bases between. Here the CDR3 DNA reads TGCGCCAGCAGCCAAGCCGTAACTACCTACGAGCAGTACTTC. Its translation is CASSQAVTTYEQYF.

This clonotype was detected only a few times. The chain joins TRBV5-1 to TRBJ2-5, with D perhaps being TRBD1 or TRBD2 (5 bases each). Trimming removed 7 bases from V and 3 bases from J, with 13 bases in between. The CDR3 is made up of 13 amino acids. CDR1 and CDR2 (germline): SGHRS, YFSETQ. CDR3 sequence: CASGRDVEETQYF. The CDR3 nucleotides are TGCGCCAGCGGAAGGGACGTCGAAGAGACCCAGTACTTC.

This clonotype appeared a few times. The chain joins TRBV20-1 to TRBJ1-5; 8 nucleotides line up with TRBD1. The CDR3 runs 17 residues. Germline CDR1 and CDR2: DFQATT and SNEGSKA (reference sequence). Losses at the gene ends were 0 bases for V and 0 bases for J; bases not matched to a gene: 7. The CDR3 here is CSAREMGQVDSNQPQHF. Here the CDR3 DNA reads TGCAGTGCTAGAGAAATGGGACAGGTTGATAGCAATCAGCCCCAGCATTTT.

The sample holds a few counts of this clonotype. The rearrangement links TRBV2 to TRBJ2-7; D gene ambiguous. Germline V gene lookup returns CDR1 SNHLY and CDR2 FYNNEI. The V and J ends lost 6 bases and 2 bases respectively, with 11 bases between them. The CDR3 has 13 residues. The CDR3 here is CASSGKGTYEQYF. The CDR3 DNA reads TGTGCCAGCAGCGGCAAGGGTACCTACGAGCAGTACTTC.

This clonotype was observed at least ten times. The chain joins TRBV4-2 to TRBJ2-7, with D unresolved. CDR3 length: 13 amino acids. V was trimmed by 4 bases and J by 3 bases, leaving 10 bases between them. Germline CDR1 is LGHNA and CDR2 is YNFKEQ. The CDR3 DNA is TGTGCCAGCAGCCCGGACGCAGGCTACGAGCAGTACTTC. It encodes CASSPDAGYEQYF.

The table lists this clonotype with many counts. The chain combines TRBV7-2 with TRBJ2-1; D possibly corresponds to TRBD1 (6 bases). Looked up from germline, CDR1 is SGHTA and CDR2 is FQGNSA. V gave up 5 bases and J gave up 4 bases, with 15 bases separating them. The CDR3 is made up of 15 amino acids. As DNA, the CDR3 is TGTGCCAGCAGCCCGACGGCAGGGGAATACAATGAGCAGTTCTTC. The encoded protein is CASSPTAGEYNEQFF. The variable domain in full, completed from reference TRBV7-2 and TRBJ2-1, reads GAGVSQSPSNKVTEKGKDVELRCDPISGHTALYWYRQSLGQGLEFLIYFQGNSAPDKSGLPSDRFSAERTGGSVSTLTIQRTQQEDSAVYLCASSPTAGEYNEQFFGPGTRLTVL.

CDR3 region: CASSGQAVGYTF. The DNA of the CDR3 is TGTGCCAGCAGTGGGCAGGCCGTTGGCTACACCTTC. The chain uses TRBV7-9 and TRBJ1-2; D gene ambiguous. Trimming shortened V by 6 bases and J by 7 bases, and 12 bases separated the two germline ends. CDR1 and CDR2 from the germline V gene are SEHNR and FQNEAQ (reference sequence). The CDR3 is 12 amino acids.

This clonotype was counted ten times or more. This chain links TRBV10-3 with TRBJ2-3, with TRBD2 matching over 14 bases. V lost 10 bases and J lost 7; bases outside the gene matches: 16. The germline V gene has CDR1 ENHRY and CDR2 SYGVKD. This CDR3 spans 17 amino acids. This CDR3 reads CATHDPQTSGGAYTQYF. The DNA of the CDR3 is TGTGCCACACACGACCCGCAGACTAGCGGGGGGGCGTATACGCAGTATTTT.

The V call is TRBV9, the J call TRBJ2-3; 9 bases are a match to TRBD2. Germline-derived CDR1 and CDR2 are SGDLS and YYNGEE. The CDR3 has 16 residues. Losses at the gene ends were 4 bases for V and 2 bases for J; bases not matched to a gene: 8. The CDR3 loop is CASSPRRLADTDTQYF. In DNA form, the CDR3 reads TGTGCCAGCAGCCCACGGCGACTAGCGGACACAGATACGCAGTATTTT.

The genes are TRBV5-1 and TRBJ2-7; 8 nucleotides line up with TRBD1. Germline CDR1 reads SGHRS; CDR2 reads YFSETQ. The CDR3 sequence is 15 residues long. The ends lost 0 bases at V and 12 bases at J; junction bases unmatched: 14. CDR3 in DNA: TGCGCCAGCAGCTTGGGTTGGCAGGGGGCACTCCCCACGTACTTC. Its protein is CASSLGWQGALPTYF.

This clonotype has a handful of counts. This chain uses TRBV19 with TRBJ2-1; perhaps D is TRBD1 or TRBD2 (5 bases each). The germline CDR1 and CDR2 sequences are LNHDA and SQIVND (reference sequence). The CDR3 runs 16 residues. V was shortened by 6 bases and J by 0 bases, with 15 bases between the two germline ends. The CDR3 DNA follows: TGTGCCAGTAGCGCGCCGGGACGAAGCTCCTACAATGAGCAGTTCTTC. Residues: CASSAPGRSSYNEQFF.

This chain connects TRBV11-1 to TRBJ2-4, with 8 bases fitting TRBD1. This CDR3 contains 19 residues. CDR1 is SGHAT, CDR2 FQDESV, per germline (reference sequence). V dropped 5 bases and J dropped 1; count of bases not matched to a gene: 16. CDR3 sequence: CASSPQFVDREFAKNIQYF. CDR3 bases: TGTGCCAGCAGCCCTCAATTTGTGGACAGGGAGTTTGCCAAAAACATTCAGTACTTC.